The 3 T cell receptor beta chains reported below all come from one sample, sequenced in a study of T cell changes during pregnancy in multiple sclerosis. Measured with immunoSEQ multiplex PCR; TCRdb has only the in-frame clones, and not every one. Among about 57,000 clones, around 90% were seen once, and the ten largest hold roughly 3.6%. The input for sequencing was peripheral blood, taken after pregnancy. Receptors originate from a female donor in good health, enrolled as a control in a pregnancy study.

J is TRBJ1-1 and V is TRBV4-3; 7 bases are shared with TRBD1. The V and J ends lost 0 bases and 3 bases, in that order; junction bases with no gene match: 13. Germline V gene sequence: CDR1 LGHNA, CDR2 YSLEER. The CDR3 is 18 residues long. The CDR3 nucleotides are TGCGCCAGCAGCCAAGATTGGCAGGGGGGACCCAAGGACACTGAAGCTTTCTTT. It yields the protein CASSQDWQGGPKDTEAFF.

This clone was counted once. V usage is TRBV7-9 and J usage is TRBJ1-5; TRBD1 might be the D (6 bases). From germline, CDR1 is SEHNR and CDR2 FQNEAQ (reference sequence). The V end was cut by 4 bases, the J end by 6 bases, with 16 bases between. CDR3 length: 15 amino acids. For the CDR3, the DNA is TGTGCCAGCAGCTCAGAGGGGGACTATGGTCAGCCCCAGCATTTT. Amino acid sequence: CASSSEGDYGQPQHF. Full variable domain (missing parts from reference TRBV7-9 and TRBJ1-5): DTGVSQNPRHKITKRGQNVTFRCDPISEHNRLYWYRQTLGQGPEFLTYFQNEAQLEKSRLLSDRFSAERPKGSFSTLEIQRTEQGDSAMYLCASSSEGDYGQPQHFGDGTRLSIL.

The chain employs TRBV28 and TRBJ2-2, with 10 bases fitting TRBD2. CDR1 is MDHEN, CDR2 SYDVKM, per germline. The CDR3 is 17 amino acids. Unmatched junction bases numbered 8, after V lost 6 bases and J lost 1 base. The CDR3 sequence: CASSFLTSGMNTGELFF. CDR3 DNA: TGTGCCAGCAGCTTTCTTACTAGCGGGATGAACACCGGGGAGCTGTTTTTT.